This T cell receptor (beta chain) was captured in a study of breast tumors, draining lymph nodes, adjacent tissues. TCRdb reprocessed the multiplex PCR reads with MiXCR, giving one entry per CDR3 protein. This table holds around 130,000 distinct CDR3 sequences, 30% to 35% found once. This clonotype has at least ten counts. Antigen unknown. Samples came from axillary lymph nodes draining the breast cancer. Regarding the study as a whole: Data fit most tumor T cells coming from lymph node, expanding in tumor. Tumor T cell lymph node origin was a supported hypothesis, not proven. Luminal-like breast cancer showed significantly higher tumor–nontumor repertoire similarity than basal-like.

The V segment lost 0 bases and the J segment 6 bases; nucleotides outside the gene matches: 6. CDR1 and CDR2 from the germline V gene are DFQATT and SNEGSKA (reference sequence). This CDR3 has 15 amino acids. The gene calls are TRBV20-1 and TRBJ2-1; 9 bases agree with TRBD2. The material sequenced was axillary lymph node tissue. The sequence was collected from a female donor with breast cancer. Some clones in this sample may be carry-over from other donors' samples. The CDR3 sequence: CSARDTRGGLNEQFF. CDR3 in DNA: TGCAGTGCTAGAGATACGCGGGGGGGTCTCAATGAGCAGTTCTTC.